This record looks at one TCR beta chain sequence and its context. What it recognizes is unknown. This CDR3 has 15 residues. V gave up 4 bases and J gave up 5 bases; unmatched junction bases: 6. CDR1 is MDHEN, CDR2 SYDVKM, per germline. These data belong to a study of cytomegalovirus exposure and HLA in healthy donors. The study's findings and limits: Exclusion as indistinguishable affected some V segments, including TRBV6-2 and TRBV6-3. Later analysis identified a missense DCLRE1C variant that was linked to TCR beta V- and J-gene trimming. Previous analysis showed most TCR beta V segments were productive about 87% or about 30% of the time.

With 60 Vbeta and 13 Jbeta primers, the PCR was carried out. Repertoires were generated with immunoSEQ multiplex PCR, while TCRdb's copy carries only in-frame clones and drops some. The sample has about 35,000 clones; 80% are singletons. The receptor's source is a male donor in good health and CMV-seronegative. This rearrangement joins TRBV28 to TRBJ2-1; TRBD2 matches 9 bases. The sample was PBMCs. CDR3 nucleotides: TGTGCCAGCAGTTCCCGACTAGCGGTCAACAATGAGCAGTTCTTC. Protein sequence: CASSSRLAVNNEQFF.